This T cell receptor beta chain appears in the sequencing data of a study of CD8+CD57+ T cells in acquired aplastic anemia. This CDR3 is built from 14 residues. The germline V gene encodes CDR1 ENHRY and CDR2 SYGVKD. This clonotype showed up many times. The germline gene is not matched at one end of the junction; a read error may be the cause. Sequencing was done on patients that had shown CD8+CD57+ cell expansion by flow cytometry. Each patient carried a diagnosis of severe acquired aplastic anemia. CDR3 and TCR beta VDJ profiling relied on genomic DNA as the template. Each CDR3 protein is one row after TCRdb ran MiXCR on the reads. This sample has 150,000 to 170,000 distinct CDR3 sequences, with roughly 49% found just once.

The J gene is TRBJ2-1, the V gene TRBV10-3, with D unresolved. The sequencing sample was made of sorted CD4+, CD8+, or CD8+CD57+ T cells (not recorded which) from PBMCs. The receptor comes from a human donor with aplastic anemia. Here the CDR3 DNA reads TGTGCCAGCAGTGAGTCGCCGTTTAACGATGAGCAGTTCTTC. This sequence encodes CASSESPFNDEQFF.